One and the same sample provided the 3 T cell receptor beta chains below, sequenced in a study of technical replicates of blood from a few donors. Using immunoSEQ multiplex PCR, the repertoire was profiled, and TCRdb retains in-frame clones only, with some absent. The data contain around 57,000 clones, less than 98% of them singletons. The specimen was T cells isolated from PBMCs. The source of these receptors is a human donor in good health.

The chain joins TRBV14 to TRBJ1-4; 11 positions agree with TRBD1. V shed 3 bases, J shed 8 bases, and the junction held 5 bases outside the gene matches. This CDR3 is built from 15 residues. CDR1 is SGHDN and CDR2 is FVKESK in the germline V gene. CDR3 region: CASSQAGTGGEKLFF. The CDR3 region has the DNA TGTGCCAGCAGCCAGGCCGGGACAGGGGGAGAAAAACTGTTTTTT.

The rearrangement joins TRBV7-3 to TRBJ2-7; 8 nucleotides agree with TRBD2. J lost 4 bases, V lost 2 bases, and 4 bases had no gene match. CDR1 is SGHTA and CDR2 is FQGTGA in the germline V gene. The length of the CDR3 is 14 residues. CDR3 in amino acids: CASSLRGGWYEQYF. The CDR3 DNA reads TGTGCCAGCAGCTTACGGGGGGGGTGGTACGAGCAGTACTTC.

The chain joins TRBV27 to TRBJ1-6; maybe TRBD1 (6 bases). Trimming removed 6 bases at V and 10 bases at J, with 16 bases between. The CDR3 runs to 14 residues. Germline-derived CDR1 and CDR2 are MNHEY and SMNVEV (reference sequence). The CDR3 region is CASSQQGAGSPLHF. CDR3 DNA: TGTGCCAGCAGCCAACAGGGTGCCGGCTCACCCCTCCACTTT.